This TCR beta chain was documented in a study of blood T cells in healthy people across ages. Study-wide results and caveats: Estimated diversity, derived from one million T cells, was regarded as an underestimate. With donor CMV status unknown, expanded clonotype changes were possibly confounded. Versus aged donors, long-lived donors had higher diversity and more naive CD4+ cells.

Every donor provided 7.5 to 10 milliliters of peripheral blood. In the case of this clonotype: The antigen remains undetermined. At one end the junction does not follow the germline gene, possibly because of a read error.

Next came a second PCR, run for about 7 to 11 cycles, which used a sample-barcoded 5' primer along with a J-beta primer mix. TCRdb analysed the 5' RACE reads with MiXCR anew, one entry per CDR3 protein. Among under 2,000,000 distinct CDR3 sequences listed, around 48% were seen once. The V gene's germline CDR1 is MNHEY and CDR2 SMNVEV (reference sequence). This CDR3 is 13 amino acids long. The V and J genes are TRBV27 and TRBJ2-7; D remains unclear. Material: blood. This TCR derives from a woman between 35 and 50 years old in good health. The CDR3 here is CARSLKNSYEQYF. DNA of the CDR3: TGTGCCCGCAGTTTGAAGAACTCCTACGAGCAGTACTTC.